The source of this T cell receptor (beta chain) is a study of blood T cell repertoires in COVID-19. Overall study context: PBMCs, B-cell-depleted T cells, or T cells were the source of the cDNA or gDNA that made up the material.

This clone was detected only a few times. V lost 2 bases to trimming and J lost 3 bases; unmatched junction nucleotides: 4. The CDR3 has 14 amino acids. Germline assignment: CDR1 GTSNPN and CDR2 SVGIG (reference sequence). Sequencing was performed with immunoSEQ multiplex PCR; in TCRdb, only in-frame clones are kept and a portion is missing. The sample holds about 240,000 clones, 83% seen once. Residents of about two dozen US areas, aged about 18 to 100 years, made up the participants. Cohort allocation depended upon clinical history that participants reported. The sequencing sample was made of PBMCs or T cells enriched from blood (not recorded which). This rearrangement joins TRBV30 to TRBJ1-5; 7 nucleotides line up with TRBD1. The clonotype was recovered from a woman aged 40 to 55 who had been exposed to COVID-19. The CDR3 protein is CAWSQTGPNQPQHF. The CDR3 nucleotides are TGTGCCTGGAGTCAGACAGGGCCCAATCAGCCCCAGCATTTT.